This T cell receptor (beta chain) appears in the sequencing data of a study of cytomegalovirus exposure and HLA in healthy donors. General study results and limits: Of the V segments, some could not be distinguished, including TRBV6-2 and TRBV6-3, and were excluded.

Unrecorded immune exposure was likely among donors, who were nominally healthy when sampled. The CDR3 is 13 residues long. The germline V gene has CDR1 SNHLY and CDR2 FYNNEI. V lost 11 bases, J lost 6 bases, and 9 bases stayed unmatched. A note on this clone: Its antigen remains unknown.

Both 60 Vbeta primers and 13 Jbeta primers went into the PCR. Produced via immunoSEQ multiplex PCR; TCRdb's table is partial and in-frame only. The sample holds 110,000 or so clones, roughly 80% seen once. This chain joins TRBV2 and TRBJ1-5, with TRBD1 identical over 8 bases. The receptor's source is a woman aged 40 to 50 in good health and CMV-seropositive. The sequenced sample consisted of PBMCs. CDR3 residues: CALGQGEGQPQHF. In DNA, the CDR3 is TGTGCCCTCGGACAGGGCGAGGGTCAGCCCCAGCATTTT.